The 18 T cell receptor beta chains below come from one sample, sequenced in a study of blood T cells in healthy people across ages. A second roughly 6 to 12 cycle PCR used barcoded and J-beta primers. TCRdb analysed the 5' RACE reads with MiXCR anew, one entry per CDR3 protein. The sample lists more than 800,000 distinct CDR3 sequences, 29% seen once, with approximately 15% in the top ten. Sequenced: blood. Receptors were obtained from a woman of 80 years or more in good health.

This clonotype was detected many times. The chain recombines TRBV5-1 with TRBJ2-7, with D uncertain. Germline CDR1 reads SGHRS; CDR2 reads YFSETQ. Trimming took off 0 bases at V and 0 bases at J, with 13 bases between the two ends. The length of the CDR3 is 16 residues. For the CDR3, the DNA is TGCGCCAGCAGCTTGGGGCAGCCTCTGAGCTCCTACGAGCAGTACTTC. Translated, it gives CASSLGQPLSSYEQYF.

The CDR3 coding sequence is TGCAGTGCTAGAATTCCTCGGGCACCTCTTAGGACCACCTTC. Amino acid sequence: CSARIPRAPLRTTF. The chain is built from TRBV20-1 and TRBJ1-2; D ambiguous. Trimming left V 2 bases short and J 13 bases short, with 23 bases between. This CDR3 comprises 14 residues. Germline loops: CDR1 DFQATT, CDR2 SNEGSKA (reference sequence).

Turning to this clonotype: It may be a read error: a sequence one base away is much more abundant. V is TRBV28 and J is TRBJ2-5; TRBD2 is a possible D gene (5 bases). Deletions cut 6 bases from V and 6 bases from J, with 14 bases between. Germline V lookup: CDR1 MDHEN, CDR2 SYDVKM. This CDR3 comprises 13 residues. The CDR3 nucleotides are TGTGCCAGCAGGTTAAACACTAGAAAGACCCAGTACTTC. It specifies CASRLNTRKTQYF.

This clonotype appeared many times. CDR3 nucleotides: TGTGCCAGCAGCTTCCCCCCTCTGGATGAGCAGTTCTTC. It translates to CASSFPPLDEQFF. The chain recombines TRBV11-2 with TRBJ2-1, with unresolved D. V gave up 3 bases and J gave up 8 bases, with 11 bases separating them. This CDR3 contains 13 residues. Germline V gene data show CDR1 as SGHAT and CDR2 as FQNNGV.

This clonotype has ten or more counts. This sequence joins TRBV20-1 and TRBJ1-5; a possible D gene is TRBD1 (5 bases). The CDR3 has 14 amino acids. V was clipped by 1 base and J by 6 bases, with 13 bases between them. Germline V lookup: CDR1 DFQATT, CDR2 SNEGSKA (reference sequence). DNA of the CDR3: TGCAGTGCTAGAGTGGGGGAGGGCGGTCAGCCCCAGCATTTT. It is translated as CSARVGEGGQPQHF.

This clonotype was found many times. V is TRBV10-3 and J is TRBJ2-5; D not certain. CDR1 is ENHRY and CDR2 is SYGVKD in the germline V gene. V dropped 5 bases and J dropped 5 bases, with 12 bases sitting between them. The CDR3 length is 13 residues. The CDR3 region has the DNA TGTGCCATCAGTCAGAACCATGTGGAGACCCAGTACTTC. Its protein product is CAISQNHVETQYF.

Points on this clonotype: A read error may explain this, as a much larger clone is one base away. The chain links TRBV3-1 to TRBJ2-7; 8 positions match TRBD2. CDR1 and CDR2 (germline): LGHDT, YNNKEL (reference sequence). This CDR3 is 20 amino acids long. After removal of 1 base from V and 10 bases from J, the junction contained 27 bases not matched to a gene. CDR3 sequence reads: CASSQATYRGSSGALEIQYF. Written as DNA, the CDR3 is TGTGCCAGCAGCCAAGCAACCTACCGGGGGAGTAGCGGGGCACTTGAGATCCAGTACTTC.

As for this clonotype: Possible read error: a much larger clone is one base away. The gene calls are TRBV7-9 and TRBJ2-7, with TRBD2 matching over 8 bases. Losses at the gene ends were 4 bases for V and 4 bases for J; bases not matched to a gene: 6. Germline V lookup: CDR1 SEHNR, CDR2 FQNEAQ (reference sequence). The length of the CDR3 is 14 residues. CDR3 sequence: CASSSGTSRYEQYF. The CDR3, as DNA: TGTGCCAGCAGCTCCGGGACTAGTCGGTACGAGCAGTACTTC.

The sample holds many counts of this clonotype. The chain couples TRBV2 to TRBJ1-2; D is uncertain. The CDR3 spans 15 residues. From germline, CDR1 is SNHLY and CDR2 FYNNEI. Between the trimmed V and J ends, which lost 6 bases and 7 bases, there was a span of 21 bases. CDR3 sequence: CASRVKQLFSRGYTF. CDR3 in DNA: TGTGCCAGCAGGGTAAAACAGCTTTTCAGCCGTGGCTACACCTTC.

V is TRBV7-9 and J is TRBJ2-1; 9 bases align to TRBD2. The germline V gene encodes CDR1 SEHNR and CDR2 FQNEAQ (reference sequence). The V gene end was trimmed by 4 bases and the J gene end by 4 bases; junction bases not matched to a gene: 11. The CDR3 has 17 residues. Here the CDR3 reads CASSWVGASGEYNEQFF. The CDR3 DNA is TGTGCCAGCAGCTGGGTCGGGGCTAGCGGGGAGTACAATGAGCAGTTCTTC.

A few counts support this clonotype. The chain carries TRBV5-1 and TRBJ2-5; TRBD1 might be the D (6 bases). Trimming took 6 bases from V and 3 from J, leaving 27 bases between them. In germline, CDR1 is SGHRS, CDR2 YFSETQ. The CDR3 runs 18 residues. This CDR3 is CASNFLRSGTPYKETQYF. CDR3 nucleotide sequence: TGCGCCAGCAACTTCCTTCGCTCCGGGACACCCTATAAAGAGACCCAGTACTTC.

CDR3 residues: CASSLNLLSNQPQHF. The CDR3 nucleotides read TGTGCCAGTAGTCTAAATTTACTTAGCAATCAGCCCCAGCATTTT. The chain has TRBV19 and TRBJ1-5; D unclear. The CDR3 spans 15 residues. V lost 5 bases to trimming and J lost 0 bases, with 11 bases between them. Germline values: CDR1 LNHDA, CDR2 SQIVND (reference sequence).

This clonotype has at least ten counts. The chain couples TRBV7-2 to TRBJ2-7; 9 nucleotides agree with TRBD1. With V trimmed by 4 bases and J by 1 base, 11 bases remained unmatched. This CDR3 comprises 17 residues. From germline, CDR1 is SGHTA and CDR2 FQGNSA. The CDR3 protein is CASSSYRGREPSYEQYF. CDR3 in DNA: TGTGCCAGCAGCTCCTACAGGGGGCGGGAGCCATCCTACGAGCAGTACTTC.

The rearrangement uses TRBV18 and TRBJ1-1; TRBD1 agrees at 8 bases. The V and J ends lost 3 bases and 3 bases, in that order; junction bases with no gene match: 12. This CDR3 contains 17 residues. Germline lookup yields CDR1 KGHSH and CDR2 LQKENI. Written as DNA, the CDR3 is TGTGCCAGCTCACCGATTAGGACAGGGACGGTGGACACTGAAGCTTTCTTT. Translating gives CASSPIRTGTVDTEAFF.

The sample holds a few counts of this clonotype. This sequence joins TRBV20-1 and TRBJ2-2; D may correspond to TRBD1 or TRBD2 (5 bases each). V lost 4 bases and J lost 6, with 9 bases in between. Germline loops: CDR1 DFQATT, CDR2 SNEGSKA (reference sequence). CDR3 length equals 12 residues. The CDR3 bases are TGCAGTGCTATAGGGACCCCCGGGGAGCTGTTTTTT. Translated, it gives CSAIGTPGELFF.

The rearrangement joins TRBV9 to TRBJ1-1; no clear D. Germline V gene data show CDR1 as SGDLS and CDR2 as YYNGEE. Trimming took 3 bases from V and 4 from J, leaving 10 bases between them. The CDR3 covers 13 residues. CDR3 DNA: TGTGCCAGCAGCGGCGCCACCGGCACTGAAGCTTTCTTT. Amino acids: CASSGATGTEAFF.

Many counts were recorded for this clonotype. In DNA, the CDR3 is TGTGCCAGCAGTTACATTCCCTCAGGGAAGCGGTTCTTC. It encodes CASSYIPSGKRFF. The chain couples TRBV7-2 to TRBJ2-1; weak D call: TRBD1 (5 bases). V lost 6 bases and J 15 bases, leaving 21 bases between the germline ends. The germline gives CDR1 SGHTA, CDR2 FQGNSA. This CDR3 contains 13 residues.

This clonotype was found many times. Here the CDR3 reads CSAPSSGGPHNEQFF. DNA for the CDR3: TGCAGTGCCCCATCTAGCGGGGGGCCTCACAATGAGCAGTTCTTC. The rearrangement links TRBV20-1 to TRBJ2-1; 11 bases fit TRBD2. Germline assignment: CDR1 DFQATT and CDR2 SNEGSKA (reference sequence). CDR3 length: 15 residues. V was clipped by 6 bases and J by 5 bases; unmatched bases: 9.